This T cell receptor beta chain was obtained from a study of blood T cell repertoires in COVID-19. Background on the study: Specimens from acute and convalescent COVID-19 originated in the United States, Italy and Spain. In each case, the material was cDNA or gDNA derived from T cells, B-cell-depleted T cells, or PBMCs.

Germline CDR1 and CDR2: MNHNS and SASEGT. V lost 1 base and J 2 bases, leaving 8 bases between the germline ends. The CDR3 has 15 amino acids. Enrollment of patients from Seattle took place during active infection, with longitudinal follow-up. In the source study's methods: Researchers report that nucleated cell counts were estimated from reference gene primer amplification. TCRdb's table, derived via immunoSEQ multiplex PCR, lists solely in-frame clones and lacks some. V and J calls plus clone size are reproduced from that table; the DNA served to infer D and trimming. The sample includes 70,000 or so clones, 75% to 90% of them seen just once.

V is TRBV6-1 and J is TRBJ1-4; no definite D call. Sequencing was performed on peripheral blood. This TCR was sampled from a man aged 35 to 55 with COVID-19, enrolled during active disease. The CDR3 is CASSEGASTNEKLFF. CDR3 bases: TGTGCCAGCAGTGAAGGCGCCTCGACTAATGAAAAACTGTTTTTT.